The entry that follows covers one T cell receptor (beta chain) sequence. Its antigen is undetermined. The data belong to a study of blood T cells in healthy people across ages. Study as a whole: Using template switching, researchers captured about one barcoded beta molecule for each two T cells.

The donors, healthy Caucasians from Russia, were aged roughly 6 to 90. Germline V CDR1 and CDR2: SNHLY, FYNNEI. This CDR3 region has 15 residues. The V gene lost 0 bases and the J gene lost 5 bases, with 11 bases spanning the gap. Study results and limitations: Naive CD4+ cell counts and diversity both ran higher in long-lived than in aged donors.

Through a sample-barcoded 5' primer and a J-beta primer mix, a second PCR was run for roughly 7 to 11 cycles. Each cDNA molecule was tagged by a template-switch adaptor that had 12 random nucleotides. TCRdb called the 5' RACE reads again in MiXCR, with one record for every CDR3 protein. Here the sample spans 780,000 or so distinct CDR3 sequences, 53% being singletons. The source is an elderly man in good health. What was sequenced was blood. The chain uses TRBV2 and TRBJ2-1; D is undetermined. CDR3 sequence reads: CASSEAGLYDNEQFF. The CDR3 DNA is TGTGCCAGCAGTGAAGCGGGTTTGTACGACAATGAGCAGTTCTTC.